Below, 20 T cell receptor beta chains from the same sample are listed, as sequenced in a study of neurological immune-mediated disorders. Using its own MiXCR run on the 5' RACE reads, TCRdb lists one record per CDR3 protein. This table has around 16,000 distinct CDR3 sequences, less than 25% appearing once. The sequenced material came from PBMCs. The receptors stem from a man aged 50-60 years in good health.

This sequence joins TRBV28 and TRBJ2-4; D is undetermined. V dropped 4 bases and J dropped 7 bases, with 11 bases sitting between them. CDR3 length equals 13 residues. Looked up from germline, CDR1 is MDHEN and CDR2 is SYDVKM. The CDR3 DNA sequence: TGTGCCAGCAGTTCGGACCTGGGGAACATTCAGTACTTC. Amino acid sequence: CASSSDLGNIQYF. The full variable domain, rest sourced from reference TRBV28 and TRBJ2-4, is DVKVTQSSRYLVKRTGEKVFLECVQDMDHENMFWYRQDPGLGLRLIYFSYDVKMKEKGDIPEGYSVSREKKERFSLILESASTNQTSMYLCASSSDLGNIQYFGAGTRLSVL.

The CDR3 loop reads CASSLAGGGSGELFF. As DNA, the CDR3 is TGTGCCAGCAGTTTAGCAGGGGGCGGATCCGGGGAGCTGTTTTTT. The chain couples TRBV12-3 or TRBV12-4 to TRBJ2-2; 7 nucleotides align to TRBD1. The CDR3 consists of 15 residues. The trim removed 0 bases at V and 6 bases at J, leaving 4 bases unmatched.

This clonotype was observed many times. This chain connects TRBV20-1 to TRBJ2-7, with D uncertain. Trimming took off 3 bases at V and 2 bases at J, with 8 bases between the two ends. The germline V gene has CDR1 DFQATT and CDR2 SNEGSKA (reference sequence). The CDR3 totals 12 residues. DNA for the CDR3: TGCAGTGCTAGCGCGAGAACCTACGAGCAGTACTTC. Translation gives CSASARTYEQYF.

This clonotype was observed many times. The V call is TRBV27, the J call TRBJ2-3, with D uncertain. V was pared by 5 bases and J by 2 bases, with 8 bases between. Germline V gene lookup returns CDR1 MNHEY and CDR2 SMNVEV (reference sequence). This CDR3 region has 13 residues. As DNA, the CDR3 is TGTGCCAGCAGTAACGACGCCACAGATACGCAGTATTTT. Encoded protein: CASSNDATDTQYF.

The J gene is TRBJ2-1, the V gene TRBV6-5; D tentatively fits TRBD1 or TRBD2 (5 bases each). In germline, CDR1 is MNHEY, CDR2 SVGAGI. The germline V and J ends were trimmed by 6 bases and 4 bases, with 16 bases remaining between them. This CDR3 comprises 15 residues. The CDR3 loop reads CASSRSGRPYNEQFF. The CDR3 DNA follows: TGTGCCAGCAGCCGCTCAGGGAGACCATACAATGAGCAGTTCTTC.

This clonotype was recorded at least ten times. The chain is built from TRBV7-2 and TRBJ2-7; D ambiguous. The CDR3 has 15 residues. The V end was cut by 2 bases, the J end by 2 bases, with 13 bases between. The germline V gene has CDR1 SGHTA and CDR2 FQGNSA. The CDR3 sequence: CASSLRSGATYEQYF. In DNA form, the CDR3 reads TGTGCCAGCAGCTTAAGGTCAGGAGCCACCTACGAGCAGTACTTC. Full variable domain (remainder filled in from reference TRBV7-2 and TRBJ2-7): GAGVSQSPSNKVTEKGKDVELRCDPISGHTALYWYRQSLGQGLEFLIYFQGNSAPDKSGLPSDRFSAERTGGSVSTLTIQRTQQEDSAVYLCASSLRSGATYEQYFGPGTRLTVT.

The genes are TRBV28 and TRBJ2-3, with a tentative D call TRBD1 (6 bases). Trimming removed 3 bases at V and 3 bases at J, with 10 bases between. CDR3 size: 14 residues. CDR1 is MDHEN, CDR2 SYDVKM, per germline. The CDR3 reads CASSFRGTTDTQYF. The CDR3 DNA reads as TGTGCCAGCAGTTTCCGAGGGACAACAGATACGCAGTATTTT.

This clonotype was recorded many times. The V gene is TRBV20-1, the J gene TRBJ2-7; perhaps TRBD1 as D (5 bases). This CDR3 is 12 amino acids long. Trimming left V 8 bases short and J 0 bases short, with 11 bases between. Germline loops: CDR1 DFQATT, CDR2 SNEGSKA (reference sequence). The CDR3 sequence: CSTRVGSYEQYF. Here the CDR3 DNA reads TGCAGTACCAGGGTGGGCTCCTACGAGCAGTACTTC.

This sequence joins TRBV18 and TRBJ2-7, with 13 bases aligning to TRBD2. V lost 4 bases to trimming and J lost 4 bases; unmatched junction nucleotides: 7. The CDR3 consists of 16 residues. The V gene's germline CDR1 is KGHSH and CDR2 LQKENI. CDR3 region: CASSQRGLAGEYEQYF. The CDR3 bases are TGTGCCAGCTCACAACGAGGACTAGCGGGAGAGTACGAGCAGTACTTC.

This clonotype counts as medium-sized. The J gene is TRBJ2-5, the V gene TRBV27; 7 nucleotides match TRBD1. CDR3 length: 16 residues. Germline assignment: CDR1 MNHEY and CDR2 SMNVEV (reference sequence). J gave up 5 bases and V 3 bases, and 12 bases lay outside the gene matches. The CDR3 bases are TGTGCCAGCAGTTTCAAATGGACAGGATCTAAGGAGACCCAGTACTTC. Its translation: CASSFKWTGSKETQYF.

In its sample, this clonotype is medium-sized. The chain is built from TRBV3-1 and TRBJ2-7; possibly TRBD1 for D (6 bases). V lost 3 bases and J 1 base, leaving 7 bases between the germline ends. CDR1 and CDR2 (germline): LGHDT, YNNKEL (reference sequence). The CDR3 length is 13 residues. The DNA for the CDR3 is TGTGCCAGCAGCCAGGACAGTTCCTACGAGCAGTACTTC. Its protein product is CASSQDSSYEQYF.

In its sample, this clonotype was seen many times. The chain combines TRBV4-2 with TRBJ1-1, with D perhaps TRBD1 (6 bases). Germline CDR1 reads LGHNA; CDR2 reads YNFKEQ. This CDR3 is built from 16 residues. Trimming left V 1 base short and J 4 bases short, with 16 bases between. CDR3 residues: CASSQASHRDGTEAFF. Written as DNA, the CDR3 is TGTGCCAGCAGCCAAGCCTCCCACAGGGATGGCACTGAAGCTTTCTTT.

By share of the sample, this clonotype is medium-sized. This chain joins TRBV24-1 and TRBJ1-3; D gene uncertain. CDR3 size: 16 residues. The germline V gene has CDR1 KGHDR and CDR2 SFDVKD. The germline V and J ends were trimmed by 2 bases and 0 bases, with 10 bases remaining between them. In DNA form, the CDR3 reads TGTGCCACCAGTGATTCCCGAATGAACTCTGGAAACACCATATATTTT. This translates into CATSDSRMNSGNTIYF.

In its sample, this clonotype was seen many times. The chain links TRBV5-1 to TRBJ2-6, with a possible D match to TRBD2 (5 bases). The CDR3 is made up of 16 amino acids. Per the germline V gene, CDR1 is SGHRS and CDR2 is YFSETQ. Trimming took off 0 bases at V and 0 bases at J, with 7 bases between the two ends. The CDR3 reads CASSLGGPSGANVLTF. CDR3 sequence (DNA): TGCGCCAGCAGCTTGGGAGGGCCCTCTGGGGCCAACGTCCTGACTTTC.

The chain combines TRBV7-2 with TRBJ2-3; no clear D gene. The V and J ends lost 1 base and 3 bases respectively, with 8 bases between them. CDR3 size: 14 residues. The germline V gene encodes CDR1 SGHTA and CDR2 FQGNSA. As DNA, the CDR3 is TGTGCCAGCAGCTTAGGATTTCTGACAGATACGCAGTATTTT. Amino acid sequence: CASSLGFLTDTQYF. The entire variable domain, with the rest obtained from reference TRBV7-2 and TRBJ2-3, is as follows: GAGVSQSPSNKVTEKGKDVELRCDPISGHTALYWYRQSLGQGLEFLIYFQGNSAPDKSGLPSDRFSAERTGGSVSTLTIQRTQQEDSAVYLCASSLGFLTDTQYFGPGTRLTVL.

This clonotype was seen many times. CDR3 protein: CASKSGLARYF. CDR3 DNA: TGTGCCAGCAAATCGGGCCTAGCCCGGTATTTT. The chain is built from TRBV12-3 or TRBV12-4 and TRBJ2-3, with a possible D match to TRBD2 (5 bases). V shed 7 bases and J shed 14 bases, with 16 bases lying between them. The CDR3 is 11 residues long.

In nucleotides, the CDR3 is TGCAGTGCTAGACCTGGACAGGGGGCCAATCAGCCCCAGCATTTT. Translation gives CSARPGQGANQPQHF. V gene TRBV20-1 combines with J gene TRBJ1-5, with 11 bases fitting TRBD1. The V segment lost 2 bases and the J segment 3 bases; nucleotides outside the gene matches: 3. The CDR3 contains 15 residues. The germline V gene has CDR1 DFQATT and CDR2 SNEGSKA (reference sequence).

The V gene is TRBV25-1, the J gene TRBJ2-7; D gene unclear. V lost 3 bases, J lost 2 bases, and 5 bases lay in between. Germline values: CDR1 MGHDK, CDR2 SYGVNS. The CDR3 totals 12 residues. CDR3 amino acids: CASSDPPYEQYF. The DNA for the CDR3 is TGTGCCAGCAGTGACCCGCCCTACGAGCAGTACTTC.

This clonotype occurred many times. This chain joins TRBV14 and TRBJ1-3; D call uncertain. Germline lookup yields CDR1 SGHDN and CDR2 FVKESK. V was pared by 0 bases and J by 0 bases, with 9 bases between. The CDR3 contains 16 residues. The CDR3 DNA is TGTGCCAGCAGCCAAGACGGGGAGCTCTCTGGAAACACCATATATTTT. Its protein is CASSQDGELSGNTIYF.

The table lists this clonotype with many counts. The chain employs TRBV5-1 and TRBJ1-2; 7 bases line up with TRBD1. Trimming took 7 bases from V and 4 from J; bases not matched to a gene: 13. Germline V CDR1 and CDR2: SGHRS, YFSETQ. The CDR3 covers 15 residues. The CDR3 DNA reads TGCGCCAGCGGAACTACAGGGGAGGCTCGCTATGGCTACACCTTC. Translation: CASGTTGEARYGYTF.